This T cell receptor beta chain is from a study of shared clonotypes between healthy human individuals. Assay: immunoSEQ multiplex PCR; the TCRdb copy retains only in-frame clones and omits some. The sample yields about 2.4 million clones, under 95% seen once. Trimming left V 3 bases short and J 1 base short, with 11 bases between. CDR1 KGHSH and CDR2 LQKENI come from the germline V gene. The CDR3 totals 15 residues. Study results and limitations: Among non-shared clonotypes, generation probabilities were lower than among those shared by all four donors. Naive CD4 clonotypes overlapped across a few donors at 4.5% to 5.5%.

About this clone: The antigen is not known.

The specimen sequenced was naive CD4+ T cells from PBMCs. As to subset: CD45RA+ positively selected. The receptor was isolated from a man younger than 35 in good health. Some clones in this sample may be carry-over from other donors' samples. The V and J genes are TRBV18 and TRBJ2-3; D gene unclear. This CDR3 is CASSPVDRRTDTQYF. The CDR3 coding sequence is TGTGCCAGCTCACCGGTGGATAGGCGCACAGATACGCAGTATTTT.